The 21 T cell receptor beta chains below come from one sample, sequenced in a study of blood T cell repertoires in COVID-19. Assay used: immunoSEQ multiplex PCR; TCRdb lists only in-frame clones, some missing. The sample has 240,000 or so clones, approximately 80% seen once; the top ten hold roughly 2%. The sample was peripheral blood. Source of these receptors: a young man who had recovered from COVID-19.

The rearrangement joins TRBV5-1 to TRBJ1-2; 9 bases fit TRBD1. Germline CDR1 SGHRS, CDR2 YFSETQ. The CDR3 is 13 residues long. Trimming took 4 bases from V and 6 from J; bases not matched to a gene: 4. DNA of the CDR3: TGCGCCAGCAGCCCCGGGACAGGGCATGGCTACACCTTC. This encodes CASSPGTGHGYTF.

This clone appeared a few times. V is TRBV29-1 and J is TRBJ2-6, with TRBD1 matching 8 bases. The CDR3 has 17 amino acids. Trimming at V came to 4 bases and at J to 0 bases, leaving 8 bases not matched to a gene. In germline, CDR1 is SQVTM, CDR2 ANQGSEA. The CDR3 DNA sequence: TGCAGCGTTGGCGACCAGGGGGCTTACTCTGGGGCCAACGTCCTGACTTTC. Residues: CSVGDQGAYSGANVLTF.

This sequence joins TRBV19 and TRBJ1-5, with 8 bases fitting TRBD1. Germline V gene sequence: CDR1 LNHDA, CDR2 SQIVND (reference sequence). V lost 6 bases to trimming and J lost 3 bases; unmatched junction nucleotides: 10. This CDR3 has 16 residues. The CDR3 is CASRSIGQGYNQPQHF. CDR3 DNA sequence: TGTGCCAGTAGGTCTATAGGACAGGGATACAATCAGCCCCAGCATTTT.

This clone was counted once. The chain links TRBV7-9 to TRBJ1-6, with D unclear. Germline CDR1 SEHNR, CDR2 FQNEAQ (reference sequence). V lost 5 bases and J lost 9, with 11 bases in between. The length of the CDR3 is 13 residues. CDR3 DNA sequence: TGTGCCAGCAGCCCCGGACTGGGTTCACCCCTCCACTTT. It encodes CASSPGLGSPLHF.

This chain links TRBV28 with TRBJ1-1, with D hard to call. V was clipped by 5 bases and J by 1 base, with 8 bases between them. The CDR3 has 13 residues. CDR1 is MDHEN and CDR2 is SYDVKM in the germline V gene. The CDR3 nucleotides read TGTGCCAGCAGTCCGCCGGGGAACACTGAAGCTTTCTTT. Its translation is CASSPPGNTEAFF. Full variable domain (outside the CDR3, taken from reference TRBV28 and TRBJ1-1): DVKVTQSSRYLVKRTGEKVFLECVQDMDHENMFWYRQDPGLGLRLIYFSYDVKMKEKGDIPEGYSVSREKKERFSLILESASTNQTSMYLCASSPPGNTEAFFGQGTRLTVV.

J is TRBJ2-7 and V is TRBV10-3; TRBD1 is a possible D gene (6 bases). Germline CDR1 is ENHRY and CDR2 is SYGVKD. Trimming took 3 bases from V and 3 from J, leaving 6 bases between them. The CDR3 consists of 12 residues. CDR3 nucleotides: TGTGCCATCAGTGAACAGGGCTACGAGCAGTACTTC. It encodes CAISEQGYEQYF.

Of note for this clone: Other DNA sequences within the sample encode an identical CDR3. The rearrangement joins TRBV19 to TRBJ2-1; D not resolved. The CDR3 sequence is 13 residues long. From germline, CDR1 is LNHDA and CDR2 SQIVND (reference sequence). Trimming removed 5 bases at V and 3 bases at J, with 8 bases between. This CDR3 is CASSPRGYNEQFF. Written as DNA, the CDR3 is TGTGCCAGTAGTCCACGAGGCTACAATGAGCAGTTCTTC.

The V gene is TRBV12-3 or TRBV12-4, the J gene TRBJ2-2; no reliable D call. The CDR3 extends over 13 amino acids. V dropped 4 bases and J dropped 3 bases, with 6 bases sitting between them. CDR3: CASSYEYTGELFF. CDR3 sequence (DNA): TGTGCCAGCAGTTATGAGTACACCGGGGAGCTGTTTTTT.

The V gene is TRBV7-9, the J gene TRBJ2-1; possible D gene TRBD1, 6 bases. Germline-derived CDR1 and CDR2 are SEHNR and FQNEAQ (reference sequence). V lost 3 bases to trimming and J lost 9 bases, with 18 bases between them. The CDR3 runs 15 residues. CDR3 sequence reads: CASSFPDSGWGEQFF. The CDR3 coding sequence is TGTGCCAGCAGCTTCCCGGACAGTGGCTGGGGTGAGCAGTTCTTC.

The chain carries TRBV10-1 and TRBJ2-3; D not certain. Germline assignment: CDR1 WNHNN and CDR2 SYGVQD (reference sequence). The CDR3 loop spans 13 amino acids. Trimming left V 0 bases short and J 2 bases short, with 3 bases between. The CDR3 region has the DNA TGCGCCAGCAGTGAGTCTAACACAGATACGCAGTATTTT. Protein sequence: CASSESNTDTQYF.

The rearrangement joins TRBV2 to TRBJ2-7; 8 bases line up with TRBD1. Germline V gene lookup returns CDR1 SNHLY and CDR2 FYNNEI. The CDR3 consists of 14 residues. With 7 bases clipped from V and 4 bases from J, the junction kept 9 bases outside the gene matches. The CDR3 region has the DNA TGTGCCAGCACGGATGGACAGGGTACGTACGAGCAGTACTTC. Translation gives CASTDGQGTYEQYF.

In nucleotides, the CDR3 is TGTGCCAGCAGCAGGACAGCTAGCTCCTATAATTCACCCCTCCACTTT. Amino acids: CASSRTASSYNSPLHF. This sequence joins TRBV11-2 and TRBJ1-6, with D tentatively TRBD1 (6 bases). Trimming removed 5 bases at V and 0 bases at J, with 11 bases between. Germline CDR1 reads SGHAT; CDR2 reads FQNNGV. The CDR3 extends over 16 amino acids.

The V call is TRBV6-4, the J call TRBJ2-3, with D hard to call. The ends were cut back, 3 bases at V and 2 bases at J, with 12 bases in the middle. The CDR3 totals 15 residues. Germline-derived CDR1 and CDR2 are MRHNA and SNTAGT. CDR3 nucleotide sequence: TGTGCCAGCAGTGAAAGCCCTGTTTACACAGATACGCAGTATTTT. This encodes CASSESPVYTDTQYF.

The chain employs TRBV7-9 and TRBJ1-1, with D unresolved. Between the trimmed V and J ends, which lost 0 bases and 3 bases, there was a span of 2 bases. Germline V gives CDR1 SEHNR, CDR2 FQNEAQ (reference sequence). The CDR3 runs to 12 residues. This chain's CDR3 is CASSLAYTEAFF. Written as DNA, the CDR3 is TGTGCCAGCAGCTTAGCCTACACTGAAGCTTTCTTT.

A few counts support this clone. This chain links TRBV29-1 with TRBJ1-1, with D tentatively TRBD1 (5 bases). The CDR3 sequence is 13 residues long. The V end lost 4 bases, the J end lost 0 bases, and 9 bases lay between the germline ends. Looked up from germline, CDR1 is SQVTM and CDR2 is ANQGSEA. This chain's CDR3 is CSVGRGLNTEAFF. As DNA, the CDR3 is TGCAGCGTTGGAAGGGGCCTGAACACTGAAGCTTTCTTT.

This clone turned up a few times. The chain employs TRBV2 and TRBJ1-4, with D hard to call. V was trimmed by 8 bases and J by 6 bases, leaving 13 bases between them. Germline-derived CDR1 and CDR2 are SNHLY and FYNNEI. The CDR3 is made up of 13 amino acids. CDR3 nucleotide sequence: TGTGCCAGCTTTGGGAGGGTGGATGAAAAACTGTTTTTT. It yields the protein CASFGRVDEKLFF.

CDR3 sequence (DNA): TGTGCCAGCAGTGGTGCGTTTCGACAGCCCCAGCATTTT. Its protein product is CASSGAFRQPQHF. V gene TRBV2 combines with J gene TRBJ1-5; no reliable D call. This CDR3 is built from 13 residues. Per the germline V gene, CDR1 is SNHLY and CDR2 is FYNNEI. V lost 4 bases to trimming and J lost 7 bases, with 11 bases between them.

The table lists this clone with a few counts. The sample has other DNA sequences that encode this CDR3 too. CDR3 protein: CASSPDTNYGYTF. As DNA, the CDR3 is TGTGCCAGCTCACCAGACACAAACTATGGCTACACCTTC. This chain uses TRBV18 with TRBJ1-2; D unresolved. V was cut by 2 bases and J by 2 bases, with 6 bases left in between. The CDR3 is 13 residues long. CDR1 KGHSH and CDR2 LQKENI come from the germline V gene.

V and J are TRBV9 and TRBJ1-3; D may be TRBD1 (6 bases). Germline lookup yields CDR1 SGDLS and CDR2 YYNGEE. The CDR3 has 16 residues. V gave up 1 base and J gave up 2 bases, with 13 bases separating them. This CDR3 reads CASSVPHGGPGNTIYF. CDR3 in DNA: TGTGCCAGCAGCGTACCCCACGGGGGGCCTGGAAACACCATATATTTT.

This chain links TRBV20-1 with TRBJ2-1; 8 nucleotides align to TRBD2. The CDR3 has 14 amino acids. V shed 3 bases and J 5 bases; nucleotides not matched to a gene: 6. CDR1 DFQATT and CDR2 SNEGSKA come from the germline V gene (reference sequence). CDR3 amino acids: CSASGRGVNNEQFF. The DNA of the CDR3 is TGCAGTGCTAGTGGGCGGGGGGTGAACAATGAGCAGTTCTTC.

The chain joins TRBV29-1 to TRBJ1-2; TRBD1 matches 8 bases. This CDR3 has 11 residues. CDR1 is SQVTM and CDR2 is ANQGSEA in the germline V gene. V gave up 6 bases and J gave up 7 bases; unmatched junction bases: 4. CDR3 sequence reads: CSVRTGSGYTF. The CDR3 DNA sequence: TGCAGCGTCCGGACAGGGTCTGGCTACACCTTC.